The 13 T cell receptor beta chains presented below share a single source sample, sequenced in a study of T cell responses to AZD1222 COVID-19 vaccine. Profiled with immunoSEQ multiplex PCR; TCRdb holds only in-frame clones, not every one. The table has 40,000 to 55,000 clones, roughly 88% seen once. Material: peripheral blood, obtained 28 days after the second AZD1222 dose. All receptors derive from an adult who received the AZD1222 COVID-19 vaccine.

In nucleotides, the CDR3 is TGTGCCGGAGGGACAGGCGTTGATGGTCAGCCCCAGCATTTT. This sequence encodes CAGGTGVDGQPQHF. J is TRBJ1-5 and V is TRBV6-6, with 8 bases matching TRBD1. Trimming took 11 bases from V and 6 from J; bases not matched to a gene: 12. Germline CDR1 and CDR2: MNHNY and SVGAGI (reference sequence). The CDR3 is 14 residues long.

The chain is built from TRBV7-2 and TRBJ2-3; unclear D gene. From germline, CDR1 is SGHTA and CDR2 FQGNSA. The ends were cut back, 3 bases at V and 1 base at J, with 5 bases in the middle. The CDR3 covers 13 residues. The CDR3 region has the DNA TGTGCCAGCAGCTTGCGACGCACAGATACGCAGTATTTT. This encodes CASSLRRTDTQYF.

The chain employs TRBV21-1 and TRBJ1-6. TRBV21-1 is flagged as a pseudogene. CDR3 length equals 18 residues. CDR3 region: CASSPAGGTVPYNSPLHF. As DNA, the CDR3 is TGTGCCAGCAGCCCGGCCGGGGGCACAGTCCCCTATAATTCACCCCTCCACTTT.

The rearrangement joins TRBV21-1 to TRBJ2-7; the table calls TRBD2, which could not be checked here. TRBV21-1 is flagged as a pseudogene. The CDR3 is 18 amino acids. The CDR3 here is CASSKCRSCGGVFYEQYF. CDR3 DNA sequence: TGTGCCAGCAGCAAATGTCGATCATGCGGGGGTGTTTTCTACGAGCAGTACTTC.

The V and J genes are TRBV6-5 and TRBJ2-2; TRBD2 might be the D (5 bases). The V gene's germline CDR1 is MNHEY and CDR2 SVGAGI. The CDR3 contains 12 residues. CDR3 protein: CAVVGGSGELFF. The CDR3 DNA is TGTGCAGTTGTTGGAGGATCCGGGGAGCTGTTTTTT.

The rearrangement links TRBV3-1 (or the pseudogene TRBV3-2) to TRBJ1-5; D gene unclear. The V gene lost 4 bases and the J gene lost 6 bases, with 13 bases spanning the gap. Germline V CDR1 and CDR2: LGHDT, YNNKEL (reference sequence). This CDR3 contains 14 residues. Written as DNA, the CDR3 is TGTGCCAGCAGCCGACAACCGGGCCCTCAGCCCCAGCATTTT. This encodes CASSRQPGPQPQHF.

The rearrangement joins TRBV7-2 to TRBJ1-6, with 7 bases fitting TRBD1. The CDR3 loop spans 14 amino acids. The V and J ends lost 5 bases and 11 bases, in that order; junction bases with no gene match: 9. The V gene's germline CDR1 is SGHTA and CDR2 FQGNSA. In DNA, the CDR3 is TGTGCCAGCAGCGCACGAGAGGGGGCGGCACCCCTCCACTTT. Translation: CASSAREGAAPLHF. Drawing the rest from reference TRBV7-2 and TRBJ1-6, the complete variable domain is GAGVSQSPSNKVTEKGKDVELRCDPISGHTALYWYRQSLGQGLEFLIYFQGNSAPDKSGLPSDRFSAERTGGSVSTLTIQRTQQEDSAVYLCASSAREGAAPLHFGNGTRLTVT.

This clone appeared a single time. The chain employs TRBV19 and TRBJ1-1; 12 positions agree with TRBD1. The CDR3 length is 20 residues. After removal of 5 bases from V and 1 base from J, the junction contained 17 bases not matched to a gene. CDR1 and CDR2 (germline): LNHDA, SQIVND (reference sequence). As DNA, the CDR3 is TGTGCCAGTAGTCTTAACCGGGACAGGGGGCGCGCAGTGGCGAACACTGAAGCTTTCTTT. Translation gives CASSLNRDRGRAVANTEAFF.

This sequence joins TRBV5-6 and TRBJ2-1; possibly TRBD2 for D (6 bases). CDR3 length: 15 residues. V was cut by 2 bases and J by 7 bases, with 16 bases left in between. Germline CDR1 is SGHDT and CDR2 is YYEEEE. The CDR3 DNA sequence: TGTGCCAGCAGCTTATTAAATCCCGCGGGAAATGAGCAGTTCTTC. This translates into CASSLLNPAGNEQFF.

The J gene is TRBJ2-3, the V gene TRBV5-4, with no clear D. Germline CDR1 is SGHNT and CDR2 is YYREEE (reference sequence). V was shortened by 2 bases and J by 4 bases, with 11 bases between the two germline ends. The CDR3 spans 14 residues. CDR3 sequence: CASSFDAGPDTQYF. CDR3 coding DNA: TGTGCCAGCAGCTTTGACGCCGGGCCAGATACGCAGTATTTT.

CDR3 sequence reads: CASSLTRDRNSPLHF. As DNA, the CDR3 is TGTGCCAGTAGTTTAACTAGGGACAGAAATTCACCCCTCCACTTT. This chain joins TRBV19 and TRBJ1-6; 7 bases are a match to TRBD1. Germline lookup yields CDR1 LNHDA and CDR2 SQIVND (reference sequence). V was clipped by 5 bases and J by 7 bases; unmatched bases: 8. CDR3 length: 15 amino acids.

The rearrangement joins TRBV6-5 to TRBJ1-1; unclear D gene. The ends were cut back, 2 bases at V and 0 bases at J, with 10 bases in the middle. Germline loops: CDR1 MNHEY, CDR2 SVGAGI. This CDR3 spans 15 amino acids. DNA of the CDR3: TGTGCCAGCAGTTACCAGGTGGCGGTGAACACTGAAGCTTTCTTT. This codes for CASSYQVAVNTEAFF.

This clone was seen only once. The CDR3 region has the DNA TGTGCCAGCAGCCCCGGGTTGGGAGGGCGGGGGGGCGCCCGACGGGAGCTGTTTTTT. It yields the protein CASSPGLGGRGGARRELFF. The chain employs TRBV7-2 and TRBJ2-2; 9 bases agree with TRBD2. The length of the CDR3 is 19 residues. The V gene's germline CDR1 is SGHTA and CDR2 FQGNSA. After removal of 5 bases from V and 9 bases from J, the junction contained 22 bases not matched to a gene.